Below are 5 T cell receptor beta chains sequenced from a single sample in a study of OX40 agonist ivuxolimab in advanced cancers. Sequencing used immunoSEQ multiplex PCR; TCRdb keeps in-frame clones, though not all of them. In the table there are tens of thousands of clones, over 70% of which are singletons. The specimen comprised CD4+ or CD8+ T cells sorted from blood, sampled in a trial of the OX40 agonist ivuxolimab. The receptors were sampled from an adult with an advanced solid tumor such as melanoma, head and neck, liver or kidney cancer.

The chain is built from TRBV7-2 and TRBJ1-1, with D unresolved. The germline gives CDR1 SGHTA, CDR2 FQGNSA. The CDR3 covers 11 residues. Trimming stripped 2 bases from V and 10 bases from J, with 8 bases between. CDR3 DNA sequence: TGTGCCAGCAGCTTAACGGCTGGAGCTTTCTTT. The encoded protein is CASSLTAGAFF.

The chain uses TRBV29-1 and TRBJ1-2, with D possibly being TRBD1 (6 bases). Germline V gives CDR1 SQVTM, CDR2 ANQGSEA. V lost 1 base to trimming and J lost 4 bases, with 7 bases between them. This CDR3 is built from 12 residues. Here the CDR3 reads CSVEGQAYGYTF. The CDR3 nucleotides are TGCAGCGTTGAAGGACAGGCCTATGGCTACACCTTC.

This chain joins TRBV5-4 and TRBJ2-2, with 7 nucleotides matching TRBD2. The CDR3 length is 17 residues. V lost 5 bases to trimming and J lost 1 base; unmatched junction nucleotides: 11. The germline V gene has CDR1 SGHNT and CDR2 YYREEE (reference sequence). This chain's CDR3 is CASSTGAASGNTGELFF. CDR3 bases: TGTGCCAGCAGTACTGGTGCGGCTAGCGGGAACACCGGGGAGCTGTTTTTT.

DNA of the CDR3: TGTGCCATCAGTGATAACACAGGGAAAGAGACCCAGTACTTC. Its protein product is CAISDNTGKETQYF. This rearrangement joins TRBV10-3 to TRBJ2-5; weak D call: TRBD1 (6 bases). CDR1 ENHRY and CDR2 SYGVKD come from the germline V gene. V dropped 3 bases and J dropped 3 bases, with 11 bases sitting between them. This CDR3 has 14 amino acids.

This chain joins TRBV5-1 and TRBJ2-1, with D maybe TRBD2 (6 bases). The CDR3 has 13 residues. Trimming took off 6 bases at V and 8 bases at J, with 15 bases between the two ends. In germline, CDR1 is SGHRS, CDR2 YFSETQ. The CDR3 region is CASKLSGEDEQFF. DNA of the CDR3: TGCGCCAGCAAATTAAGTGGGGAGGATGAGCAGTTCTTC.